The 5 T cell receptor beta chains listed next were all sequenced from one sample in a study of cytomegalovirus exposure and HLA in healthy donors. Primers included in the PCR were 60 Vbeta and 13 Jbeta primers. TCRdb keeps only in-frame clones here, not all; method: immunoSEQ multiplex PCR. There are 200,000 to 250,000 clones in the sample; 80% to 90% occur only once, and about 1% lies in the top ten. What was sequenced was PBMCs. Source of these receptors: a woman in her late teens or twenties in good health and CMV-seronegative.

This chain joins TRBV29-1 and TRBJ2-5; TRBD2 matches 11 bases. This CDR3 is built from 13 residues. V shed 7 bases, J shed 11 bases, and the junction held 12 bases outside the gene matches. Germline-derived CDR1 and CDR2 are SQVTM and ANQGSEA. For the CDR3, the DNA is TGCAGCGCCAAACAGGGTAGCGGGGGGGAGCAGTACTTC. It translates to CSAKQGSGGEQYF.

The chain uses TRBV6-5 and TRBJ1-5; 9 bases are a match to TRBD1. The length of the CDR3 is 15 residues. The V gene's germline CDR1 is MNHEY and CDR2 SVGAGI. V dropped 2 bases and J dropped 7; count of bases not matched to a gene: 6. The DNA of the CDR3 is TGTGCCAGCAGTTACGGACAGGGGAATGGGCAGCCCCAGCATTTT. Translated: CASSYGQGNGQPQHF.

The V and J genes are TRBV4-1 and TRBJ1-4; the D gene is possibly TRBD1 (6 bases). Germline CDR1 MGHRA, CDR2 YSYEKL. The CDR3 totals 15 residues. Trimming stripped 1 base from V and 8 bases from J, with 14 bases between. The DNA for the CDR3 is TGCGCCAGCAGCCAAGGGGTAGGGGGAAGAGAAAAACTGTTTTTT. The encoded protein is CASSQGVGGREKLFF.

The chain carries TRBV7-6 and TRBJ2-1; a weak D match, TRBD2 (5 bases). The V and J ends lost 3 bases and 5 bases respectively, with 14 bases between them. The CDR3 extends over 15 amino acids. Germline loops: CDR1 SGHVS, CDR2 FNYEAQ. CDR3 nucleotides: TGTGCCAGCAGCTTTGTGGTCACTAGTAACAATGAGCAGTTCTTC. Its protein is CASSFVVTSNNEQFF.

V is TRBV4-1 and J is TRBJ2-1; D might be TRBD2 (6 bases). Trimming took off 1 base at V and 4 bases at J, with 20 bases between the two ends. Germline V CDR1 and CDR2: MGHRA, YSYEKL. This CDR3 comprises 18 residues. The CDR3 protein is CASSQVVPGRGGYNEQFF. The CDR3 DNA follows: TGCGCCAGCAGCCAAGTAGTTCCTGGGCGGGGCGGGTACAATGAGCAGTTCTTC.